Shown below are 17 T cell receptor beta chains from a single sample sequenced in a study of T cells after yellow fever vaccination (dated by TCRdb to about 2019). The library came from 5' RACE. Instrument used: Illumina HiSeq 2500. TCRdb redid the processing of the public reads, applying fastp at Q25 and MiXCR, and retained in-frame beta chains. CDR3 protein sequences are deduplicated, and each keeps its most common genes and DNA. The sample yields 70,000 or so distinct CDR3 sequences; 5% to 6.5% were counted once. Roughly 2% of the sample is in the top ten clones. Read against the paper, the sample's treatment or condition label means: live attenuated yellow fever vaccine strain. The specimen was CD4+ T cells sorted from PBMCs, collected less than 16 days after the first yellow fever vaccination. Receptors were obtained from a man in his late teens or twenties who received the YFV17D yellow fever vaccine.

This clonotype was seen repeatedly, ten times or more. V and J are TRBV7-2 and TRBJ2-2; D is unresolved. The CDR3 totals 16 residues. Looked up from germline, CDR1 is SGHTA and CDR2 is FQGNSA. V was cut by 4 bases and J by 4 bases, with 16 bases left in between. The CDR3 DNA sequence: TGTGCCAGCAGCTCATCCAGGAATCCAGGCACCGGGGAGCTGTTTTTT. It is translated as CASSSSRNPGTGELFF.

This clonotype was picked up many times. This chain uses TRBV7-2 with TRBJ2-2; 9 bases line up with TRBD1. V was clipped by 5 bases and J by 6 bases; unmatched bases: 4. The CDR3 consists of 14 residues. The germline gives CDR1 SGHTA, CDR2 FQGNSA. The CDR3 DNA reads TGTGCCAGCAGCATAGGGACAGGGTCCGGGGAGCTGTTTTTT. Encoded protein: CASSIGTGSGELFF.

This clonotype was seen repeatedly, ten times or more. J is TRBJ2-7 and V is TRBV5-1, with 11 bases that match TRBD2. Germline V CDR1 and CDR2: SGHRS, YFSETQ. J was trimmed by 3 bases and V by 5 bases; bases with no gene match: 4. The CDR3 loop spans 14 amino acids. CDR3 DNA: TGCGCCAGCAGTCTCGGGACTAGCGGCTACGAGCAGTACTTC. It encodes CASSLGTSGYEQYF.

This clonotype was seen ten or more times. V usage is TRBV4-2 and J usage is TRBJ2-3; D is possibly TRBD2 (5 bases). The CDR3 is 14 residues long. Trimming shortened V by 11 bases and J by 0 bases, and 15 bases separated the two germline ends. From germline, CDR1 is LGHNA and CDR2 YNFKEQ. Written as DNA, the CDR3 is TGTGCCTGCTCCGCGGGCCTTAGCACAGATACGCAGTATTTT. The encoded protein is CACSAGLSTDTQYF.

This clonotype has at least ten counts. The gene calls are TRBV4-1 and TRBJ2-7; TRBD1 agrees at 8 bases. CDR3 size: 16 residues. Germline CDR1 and CDR2: MGHRA and YSYEKL. With V trimmed by 3 bases and J by 0 bases, 7 bases remained unmatched. CDR3 region: CASSQPRTGHSYEQYF. The CDR3 coding sequence is TGCGCCAGCAGCCAGCCTAGGACAGGGCACTCCTACGAGCAGTACTTC.

In this sample, this clonotype turned up many times. J is TRBJ2-7 and V is TRBV12-3 or TRBV12-4; possibly TRBD1 or TRBD2 for D (5 bases each). The CDR3 has 14 amino acids. V lost 1 base to trimming and J lost 2 bases, with 9 bases between them. The CDR3 protein is CASSLGDRAYEQYF. CDR3 DNA sequence: TGTGCCAGCAGTTTAGGGGACCGCGCCTACGAGCAGTACTTC.

In its sample, this clonotype was seen many times. The V call is TRBV24-1, the J call TRBJ2-1; 7 bases are shared with TRBD1. Germline CDR1 KGHDR, CDR2 SFDVKD. The J segment lost 0 bases and the V segment lost 12 bases, leaving 4 bases of the junction unmatched. This CDR3 contains 13 residues. CDR3 nucleotide sequence: TGTGCCTCCCAGGGGGACTCCTACAATGAGCAGTTCTTC. It yields the protein CASQGDSYNEQFF.

V usage is TRBV6-2 or TRBV6-3 and J usage is TRBJ2-7, with D unresolved. CDR1 is MNHEY, CDR2 SVGEGT, per germline. Trimming removed 4 bases at V and 3 bases at J, with 22 bases between. The CDR3 is 17 residues long. This CDR3 is CASSSPIQHHQNYEQYV. CDR3 nucleotides: TGTGCCAGCAGTTCTCCCATTCAACACCACCAAAACTACGAGCAGTACGTC.

A few counts support this clonotype. The chain carries TRBV5-4 and TRBJ2-5, with 9 bases identical to TRBD2. The V segment lost 3 bases and the J segment 5 bases; nucleotides outside the gene matches: 8. Germline V gene sequence: CDR1 SGHNT, CDR2 YYREEE (reference sequence). The length of the CDR3 is 15 residues. CDR3: CASSYSRGGQETQYF. The CDR3 coding sequence is TGTGCCAGCAGCTACTCGCGGGGGGGCCAGGAGACCCAGTACTTC.

This clonotype was detected ten times or more. The chain carries TRBV3-1 and TRBJ2-1, with unresolved D. Germline V gives CDR1 LGHDT, CDR2 YNNKEL (reference sequence). Trimming removed 1 base from V and 10 bases from J, with 14 bases in between. CDR3 size: 14 residues. Written as DNA, the CDR3 is TGTGCCAGCAGCCAAGCCCTTTTAGACCCGGAGCAGTTCTTC. Residues: CASSQALLDPEQFF.

In this sample, this clonotype turned up many times. The rearrangement links TRBV5-4 to TRBJ1-1; possibly TRBD1 for D (6 bases). The CDR3 spans 14 residues. The germline V gene has CDR1 SGHNT and CDR2 YYREEE (reference sequence). V was shortened by 4 bases and J by 0 bases, with 10 bases between the two germline ends. Written as DNA, the CDR3 is TGTGCCAGCAGCGGAACAGGGTTGAACACTGAAGCTTTCTTT. Its translation: CASSGTGLNTEAFF.

In its sample, this clonotype was seen many times. The V and J genes are TRBV5-1 and TRBJ2-7; D assignment may be TRBD1 or TRBD2 (5 bases each). Trimming left V 0 bases short and J 1 base short, with 8 bases between. This CDR3 has 14 amino acids. Per the germline V gene, CDR1 is SGHRS and CDR2 is YFSETQ. The CDR3 sequence: CASSLGDGSYEQYF. CDR3 nucleotide sequence: TGCGCCAGCAGCTTGGGGGACGGATCCTACGAGCAGTACTTC.

This clonotype was detected ten times or more. The chain recombines TRBV20-1 with TRBJ1-5; TRBD1 might be the D (5 bases). CDR1 and CDR2 from the germline V gene are DFQATT and SNEGSKA (reference sequence). This CDR3 contains 14 residues. V lost 0 bases and J 7 bases, leaving 13 bases between the germline ends. The chain's CDR3 is CSARDQERDQPQHF. As DNA, the CDR3 is TGCAGTGCTAGAGATCAGGAGCGGGACCAGCCCCAGCATTTT.

This clonotype occurred many times. The chain carries TRBV6-1 and TRBJ2-3; 8 bases map to TRBD2. Looked up from germline, CDR1 is MNHNS and CDR2 is SASEGT. Losses at the gene ends were 7 bases for V and 3 bases for J; bases not matched to a gene: 15. This CDR3 contains 17 residues. The CDR3 coding sequence is TGTGCCAGCAACTCCGGAAGAGCGGGGGTGATTACAGATACGCAGTATTTT. Encoded protein: CASNSGRAGVITDTQYF.

This clonotype was counted at least ten times. The chain combines TRBV19 with TRBJ2-7; maybe TRBD1 (6 bases). CDR1 and CDR2 (germline): LNHDA, SQIVND (reference sequence). The CDR3 sequence is 15 residues long. Between the trimmed V and J ends, which lost 6 bases and 0 bases, there was a span of 15 bases. CDR3: CASSPATGSSYEQYF. The CDR3 nucleotides are TGTGCCAGTAGCCCTGCAACAGGGAGCTCCTACGAGCAGTACTTC.

This clonotype was observed many times. The chain uses TRBV5-4 and TRBJ2-1, with 7 bases that match TRBD1. The CDR3 spans 16 residues. V shed 1 base, J shed 9 bases, and the junction held 13 bases outside the gene matches. From germline, CDR1 is SGHNT and CDR2 YYREEE (reference sequence). Here the CDR3 DNA reads TGTGCCAGCAGCTTGAGTCTGCGTGGGACAGATCTTGAGCAGTTCTTC. Translating gives CASSLSLRGTDLEQFF.

This clonotype was found many times. The gene calls are TRBV12-3 or TRBV12-4 and TRBJ1-2, with a weak D call TRBD1 (6 bases). The CDR3 sequence is 14 residues long. V lost 2 bases, J lost 4 bases, and 11 bases lay in between. CDR3 in amino acids: CASSLMDRIYGYTF. The CDR3 DNA follows: TGTGCCAGCAGTTTAATGGACAGAATCTATGGCTACACCTTC.